The 11 T cell receptor beta chains reported below all come from one sample, sequenced in a study of blood T cells in healthy people across ages. Then a second PCR, running roughly 6 to 11 cycles, was carried out with a sample-barcoded 5' primer and a J-beta primer mix. In TCRdb, the 5' RACE reads were re-called with MiXCR into one record per CDR3 protein. The sample includes about a million distinct CDR3 sequences, roughly 51% of them seen just once. The sample was blood. The receptors originated from a woman aged 55 to 70 in good health.

This clonotype was counted only a few times. The chain combines TRBV15 with TRBJ2-7, with 7 bases identical to TRBD1. CDR3 length: 14 amino acids. Germline-derived CDR1 and CDR2 are LNHNV and YYDKDF (reference sequence). V gave up 9 bases and J gave up 2 bases; unmatched junction bases: 10. The CDR3 coding sequence is TGTGCCACGGTTCTTCGGGACAGAACCTACGAGCAGTACTTC. Encoded protein: CATVLRDRTYEQYF.

The rearrangement links TRBV20-1 to TRBJ2-5; 8 nucleotides match TRBD2. Trimming cost V 4 bases and J 5 bases; bases outside gene matches: 18. The CDR3 covers 17 residues. CDR1 and CDR2 (germline): DFQATT, SNEGSKA (reference sequence). The CDR3 DNA is TGCAGTGCTACATCCCGAGTGTGGATAGCGGGAATGGAGACCCAGTACTTC. This translates into CSATSRVWIAGMETQYF.

The V call is TRBV6-5, the J call TRBJ1-2; D unresolved. The ends were cut back, 4 bases at V and 8 bases at J, with 14 bases in the middle. CDR1 and CDR2 from the germline V gene are MNHEY and SVGAGI. The CDR3 spans 13 residues. CDR3 sequence (DNA): TGTGCCAGCAGTTCCATCGGACCAGAAGGCTACACCTTC. It specifies CASSSIGPEGYTF.

V is TRBV10-3 and J is TRBJ2-5; D is perhaps TRBD2 (5 bases). The V gene lost 5 bases and the J gene lost 2 bases, with 12 bases spanning the gap. Per germline, CDR1 ENHRY and CDR2 SYGVKD. The CDR3 extends over 14 amino acids. CDR3 coding DNA: TGTGCCATCAGTCGGGATACGGAGCAAGAGACCCAGTACTTC. The encoded protein is CAISRDTEQETQYF.

This chain links TRBV5-1 with TRBJ2-2; the match to TRBD1 covers 8 bases. CDR1 is SGHRS and CDR2 is YFSETQ in the germline V gene. The CDR3 has 16 amino acids. J gave up 5 bases and V 6 bases, and 12 bases lay outside the gene matches. CDR3 DNA: TGCGCCAGCACCCTTCAGGGGGCCGGTTGGACCGGGGAGCTGTTTTTT. Amino acids: CASTLQGAGWTGELFF.

The genes are TRBV29-1 and TRBJ2-7, with TRBD2 as a possible D gene (5 bases). CDR3 length: 13 amino acids. Germline CDR1 and CDR2: SQVTM and ANQGSEA. Trimming took off 4 bases at V and 2 bases at J, with 12 bases between the two ends. The chain's CDR3 is CSVASLATYEQYF. DNA for the CDR3: TGCAGCGTTGCTTCCCTAGCTACCTACGAGCAGTACTTC.

In this sample, this clonotype turned up a few times. The chain employs TRBV7-8 and TRBJ1-2, with 9 bases lining up with TRBD1. Germline CDR1 SGHVS, CDR2 FQNEAQ. The CDR3 covers 13 residues. The J segment lost 6 bases and the V segment lost 3 bases, leaving 2 bases of the junction unmatched. CDR3 region: CASSFRQGDGYTF. CDR3 coding DNA: TGTGCCAGCAGCTTCCGACAGGGGGATGGCTACACCTTC.

DNA for the CDR3: TGTGCCAGCAGCCCCAACCGACTAGCGGTCTACGAGCAGTACTTC. Amino acids: CASSPNRLAVYEQYF. The chain recombines TRBV7-2 with TRBJ2-7; 9 bases line up with TRBD2. The CDR3 extends over 15 amino acids. V lost 5 bases and J lost 3; bases outside the gene matches: 8. CDR1 SGHTA and CDR2 FQGNSA come from the germline V gene.

In its sample, this clonotype was seen once. At one end, the junction sequence differs from germline, possibly due to a read error. The rearrangement uses TRBV6-6 and TRBJ2-6, with D unresolved. The germline V gene encodes CDR1 MNHNY and CDR2 SVGAGI (reference sequence). This CDR3 is 14 amino acids long. The CDR3 loop is CASGLVSGVNVLTF. The CDR3, as DNA: TGTGCCAGTGGTCTGGTTTCTGGGGTCAACGTCCTGACTTTC.

In its sample, this clonotype was seen a few times. The rearrangement uses TRBV28 and TRBJ2-1, with 11 positions matching TRBD1. Germline assignment: CDR1 MDHEN and CDR2 SYDVKM. CDR3 length equals 13 residues. Losses at the gene ends were 9 bases for V and 6 bases for J; bases not matched to a gene: 4. CDR3 bases: TGTGCCAGTCGGGACAGGGGGATCAATGAGCAGTTCTTC. Protein sequence: CASRDRGINEQFF.

This chain links TRBV29-1 with TRBJ1-1; the D is unclear. This CDR3 spans 13 amino acids. V was clipped by 1 base and J by 3 bases, with 9 bases between them. Germline-derived CDR1 and CDR2 are SQVTM and ANQGSEA. DNA of the CDR3: TGCAGCGTTGAAGCTTCCGGTTACACTGAAGCTTTCTTT. It translates to CSVEASGYTEAFF.